A single sample gave rise to the 2 T cell receptor beta chains below, sequenced in a study of T cell responses to AZD1222 COVID-19 vaccine. Profiling relied on immunoSEQ multiplex PCR, and the TCRdb table lists in-frame clones only, not all of them. The data contain 140,000 to 150,000 clones, approximately 93% of them singletons. This material consisted of peripheral blood, taken after recovery from COVID-19. These receptors were collected from an adult who had recovered from COVID-19.

The chain employs TRBV11-2 and TRBJ1-1; D remains ambiguous. The CDR3 is 14 residues long. CDR1 and CDR2 (germline): SGHAT, FQNNGV. V shed 4 bases and J shed 1 base, with 10 bases lying between them. The CDR3 here is CASSSKTPNTEAFF. CDR3 coding DNA: TGTGCCAGCAGCTCTAAGACACCGAACACTGAAGCTTTCTTT. Complete variable domain (other parts from reference TRBV11-2 and TRBJ1-1): EAGVAQSPRYKIIEKRQSVAFWCNPISGHATLYWYQQILGQGPKLLIQFQNNGVVDDSQLPKDRFSAERLKGVDSTLKIQPAKLEDSAVYLCASSSKTPNTEAFFGQGTRLTVV.

The chain uses TRBV15 and TRBJ2-2; tentatively, D is TRBD1 or TRBD2 (5 bases each). Trimming stripped 3 bases from V and 4 bases from J, with 18 bases between. Germline CDR1 and CDR2: LNHNV and YYDKDF (reference sequence). The CDR3 totals 17 residues. CDR3 nucleotides: TGTGCCACCAGCAGGGATTGGGGACCGGCTTCCACCGGGGAGCTGTTTTTT. Its translation is CATSRDWGPASTGELFF.